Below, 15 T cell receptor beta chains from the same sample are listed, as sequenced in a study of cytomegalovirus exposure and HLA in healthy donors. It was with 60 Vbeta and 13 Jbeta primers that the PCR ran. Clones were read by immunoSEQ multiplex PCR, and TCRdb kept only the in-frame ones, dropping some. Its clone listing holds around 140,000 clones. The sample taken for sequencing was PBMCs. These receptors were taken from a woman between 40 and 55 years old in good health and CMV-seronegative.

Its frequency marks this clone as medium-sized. The CDR3 sequence: CASSSLAGGQSHNEQFF. The DNA for the CDR3 is TGTGCCAGCAGCTCTCTAGCGGGGGGGCAATCCCACAATGAGCAGTTCTTC. The V and J genes are TRBV11-2 and TRBJ2-1, with TRBD2 matching over 12 bases. Germline V gene data show CDR1 as SGHAT and CDR2 as FQNNGV. This CDR3 spans 17 amino acids. V was pared by 4 bases and J by 5 bases, with 9 bases of the junction left unmatched.

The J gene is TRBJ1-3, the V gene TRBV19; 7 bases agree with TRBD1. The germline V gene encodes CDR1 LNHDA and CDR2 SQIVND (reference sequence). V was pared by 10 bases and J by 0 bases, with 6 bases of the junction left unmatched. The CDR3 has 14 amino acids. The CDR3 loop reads CATEGAYSGNTIYF. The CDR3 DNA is TGTGCCACCGAGGGGGCCTACTCTGGAAACACCATATATTTT.

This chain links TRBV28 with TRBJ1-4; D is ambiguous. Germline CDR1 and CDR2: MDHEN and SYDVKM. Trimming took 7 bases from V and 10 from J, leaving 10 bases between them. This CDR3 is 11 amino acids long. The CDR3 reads CASNLEGKLFF. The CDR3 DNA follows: TGTGCCAGCAACCTTGAGGGAAAACTGTTTTTT.

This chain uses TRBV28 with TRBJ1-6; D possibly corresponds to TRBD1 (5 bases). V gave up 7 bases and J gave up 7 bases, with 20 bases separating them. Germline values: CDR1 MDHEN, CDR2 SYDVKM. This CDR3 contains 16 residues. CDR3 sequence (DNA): TGTGCCAGCACCGGTGGGGGGGAGGCTTCGAATTCACCCCTCCACTTT. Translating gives CASTGGGEASNSPLHF.

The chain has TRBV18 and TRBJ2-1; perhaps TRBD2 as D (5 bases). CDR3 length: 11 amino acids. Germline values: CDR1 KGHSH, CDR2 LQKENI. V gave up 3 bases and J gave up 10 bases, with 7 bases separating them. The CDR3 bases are TGTGCCAGCTCACCGATAGCGGAGCAGTTCTTC. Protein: CASSPIAEQFF.

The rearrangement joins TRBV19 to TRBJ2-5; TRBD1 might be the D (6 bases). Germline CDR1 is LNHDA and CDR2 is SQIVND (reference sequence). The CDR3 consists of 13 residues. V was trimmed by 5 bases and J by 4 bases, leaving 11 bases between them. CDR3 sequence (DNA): TGTGCCAGTAGTTTGGGGACAACAGAGACCCAGTACTTC. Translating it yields CASSLGTTETQYF.

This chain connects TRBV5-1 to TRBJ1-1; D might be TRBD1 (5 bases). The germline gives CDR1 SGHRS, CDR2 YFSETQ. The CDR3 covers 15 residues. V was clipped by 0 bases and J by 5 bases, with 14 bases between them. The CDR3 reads CASSLAGGGFTEAFF. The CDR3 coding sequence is TGCGCCAGCAGCTTGGCCGGGGGGGGTTTTACTGAAGCTTTCTTT.

CDR3 in DNA: TGTGCCAGCAGCGTAGGTCCAGGGAATGAAAAACTGTTTTTT. As protein: CASSVGPGNEKLFF. The chain carries TRBV9 and TRBJ1-4; D is perhaps TRBD1 (5 bases). The ends were cut back, 0 bases at V and 5 bases at J, with 8 bases in the middle. The CDR3 covers 14 residues. Germline loops: CDR1 SGDLS, CDR2 YYNGEE.

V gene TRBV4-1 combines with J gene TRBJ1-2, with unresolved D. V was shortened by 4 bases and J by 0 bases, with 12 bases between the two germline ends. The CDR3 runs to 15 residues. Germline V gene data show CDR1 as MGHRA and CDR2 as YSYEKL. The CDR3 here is CASSLNSAANYGYTF. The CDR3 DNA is TGCGCCAGCAGCCTGAATAGCGCAGCTAACTATGGCTACACCTTC.

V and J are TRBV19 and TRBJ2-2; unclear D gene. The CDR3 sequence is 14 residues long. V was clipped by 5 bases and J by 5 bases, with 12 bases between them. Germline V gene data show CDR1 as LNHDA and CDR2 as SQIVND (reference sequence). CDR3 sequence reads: CASSVGAETGELFF. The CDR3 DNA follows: TGTGCCAGTAGTGTCGGTGCGGAAACCGGGGAGCTGTTTTTT.

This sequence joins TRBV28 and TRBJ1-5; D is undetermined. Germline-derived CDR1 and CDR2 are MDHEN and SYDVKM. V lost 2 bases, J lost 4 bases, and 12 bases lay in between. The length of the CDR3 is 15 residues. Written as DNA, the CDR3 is TGTGCCAGCAGTTTAGGCGGGGAAAGGAATCAGCCCCAGCATTTT. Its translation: CASSLGGERNQPQHF.

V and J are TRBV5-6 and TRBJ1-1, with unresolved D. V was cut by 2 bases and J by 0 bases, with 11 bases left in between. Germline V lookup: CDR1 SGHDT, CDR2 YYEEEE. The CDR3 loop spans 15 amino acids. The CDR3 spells CASSLWRRMNTEAFF. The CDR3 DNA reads TGTGCCAGCAGCTTATGGCGGCGAATGAACACTGAAGCTTTCTTT.

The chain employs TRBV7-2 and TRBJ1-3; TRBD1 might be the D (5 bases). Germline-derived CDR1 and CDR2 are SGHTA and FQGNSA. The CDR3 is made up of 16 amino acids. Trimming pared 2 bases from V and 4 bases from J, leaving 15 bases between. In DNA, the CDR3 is TGTGCCAGCAGCTTAAATTACGGAGGGACCGGAAACACCATATATTTT. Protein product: CASSLNYGGTGNTIYF.

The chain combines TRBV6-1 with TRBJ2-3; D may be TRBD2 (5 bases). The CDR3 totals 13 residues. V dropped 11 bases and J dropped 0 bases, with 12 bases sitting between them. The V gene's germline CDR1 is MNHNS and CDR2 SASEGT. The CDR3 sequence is CAGRQTSTDTQYF. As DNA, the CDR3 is TGTGCCGGGAGACAAACTAGCACAGATACGCAGTATTTT.

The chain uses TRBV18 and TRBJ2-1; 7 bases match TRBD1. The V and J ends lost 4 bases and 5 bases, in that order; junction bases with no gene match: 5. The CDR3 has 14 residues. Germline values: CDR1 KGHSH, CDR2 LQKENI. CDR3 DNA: TGTGCCAGCTCACACCGGGACAGACACAATGAGCAGTTCTTC. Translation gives CASSHRDRHNEQFF.